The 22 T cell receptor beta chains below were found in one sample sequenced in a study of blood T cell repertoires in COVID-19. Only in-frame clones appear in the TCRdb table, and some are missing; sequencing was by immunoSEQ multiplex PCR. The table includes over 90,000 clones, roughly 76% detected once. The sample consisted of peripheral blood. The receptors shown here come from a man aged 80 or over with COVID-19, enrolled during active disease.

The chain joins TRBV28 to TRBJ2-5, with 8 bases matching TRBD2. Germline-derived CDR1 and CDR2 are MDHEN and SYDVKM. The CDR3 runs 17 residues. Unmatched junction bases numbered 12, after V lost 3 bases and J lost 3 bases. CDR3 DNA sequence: TGTGCCAGCAGTTTCCGGGGGGGCGGGGCTCTGGAAGAGACCCAGTACTTC. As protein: CASSFRGGGALEETQYF.

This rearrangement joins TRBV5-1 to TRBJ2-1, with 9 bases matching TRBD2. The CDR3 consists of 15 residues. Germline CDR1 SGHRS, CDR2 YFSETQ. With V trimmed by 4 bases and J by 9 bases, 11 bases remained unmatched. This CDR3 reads CASSQRAGGPLEQFF. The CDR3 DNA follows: TGCGCCAGCAGCCAGCGGGCGGGGGGGCCACTTGAGCAGTTCTTC.

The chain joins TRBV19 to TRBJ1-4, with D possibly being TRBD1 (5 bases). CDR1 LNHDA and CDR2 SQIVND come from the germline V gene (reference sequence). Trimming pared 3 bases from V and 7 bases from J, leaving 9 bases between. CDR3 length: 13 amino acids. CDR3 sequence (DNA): TGTGCCAGTAGTATCGGACAAATTGAAAAACTGTTTTTT. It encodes CASSIGQIEKLFF.

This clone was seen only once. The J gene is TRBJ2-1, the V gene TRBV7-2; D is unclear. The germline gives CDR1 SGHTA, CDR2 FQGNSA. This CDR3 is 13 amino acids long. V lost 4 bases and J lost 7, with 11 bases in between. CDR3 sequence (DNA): TGTGCCAGCAGCTCGGAGTTGCCTAATGAGCAGTTCTTC. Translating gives CASSSELPNEQFF.

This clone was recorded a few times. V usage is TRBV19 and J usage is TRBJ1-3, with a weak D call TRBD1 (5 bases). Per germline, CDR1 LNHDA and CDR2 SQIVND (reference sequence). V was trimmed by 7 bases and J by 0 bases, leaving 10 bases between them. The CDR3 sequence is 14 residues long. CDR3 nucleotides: TGTGCCAGTACTGACAGACTCTCTGGAAACACCATATATTTT. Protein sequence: CASTDRLSGNTIYF.

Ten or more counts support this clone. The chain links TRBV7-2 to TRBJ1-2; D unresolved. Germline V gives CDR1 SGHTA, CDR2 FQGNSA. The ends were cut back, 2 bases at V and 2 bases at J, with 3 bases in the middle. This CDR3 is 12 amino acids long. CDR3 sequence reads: CASSLSNYGYTF. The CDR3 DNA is TGTGCCAGCAGCTTAAGCAACTATGGCTACACCTTC.

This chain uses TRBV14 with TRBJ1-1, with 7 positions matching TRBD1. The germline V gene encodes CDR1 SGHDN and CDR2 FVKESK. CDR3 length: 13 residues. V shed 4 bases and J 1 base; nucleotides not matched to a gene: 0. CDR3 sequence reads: CASSRQGNTEAFF. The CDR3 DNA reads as TGTGCCAGCAGCCGACAGGGGAACACTGAAGCTTTCTTT.

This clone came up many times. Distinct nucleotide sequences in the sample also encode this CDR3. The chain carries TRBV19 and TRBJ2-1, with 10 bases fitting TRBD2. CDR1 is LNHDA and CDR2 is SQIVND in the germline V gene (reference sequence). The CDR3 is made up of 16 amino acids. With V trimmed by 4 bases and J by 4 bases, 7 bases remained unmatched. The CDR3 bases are TGTGCCAGTAGTACCCAAGCGGGGGGGTCGTACAATGAGCAGTTCTTC. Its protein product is CASSTQAGGSYNEQFF. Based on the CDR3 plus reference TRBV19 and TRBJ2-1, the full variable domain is DGGITQSPKYLFRKEGQNVTLSCEQNLNHDAMYWYRQDPGQGLRLIYYSQIVNDFQKGDIAEGYSVSREKKESFPLTVTSAQKNPTAFYLCASSTQAGGSYNEQFFGPGTRLTVL.

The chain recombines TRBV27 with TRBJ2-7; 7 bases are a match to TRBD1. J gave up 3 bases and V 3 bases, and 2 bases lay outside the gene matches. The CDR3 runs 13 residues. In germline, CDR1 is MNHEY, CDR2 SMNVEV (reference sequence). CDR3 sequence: CASSLAGGYEQYF. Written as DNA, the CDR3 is TGTGCCAGCAGTTTGGCAGGGGGCTACGAGCAGTACTTC.

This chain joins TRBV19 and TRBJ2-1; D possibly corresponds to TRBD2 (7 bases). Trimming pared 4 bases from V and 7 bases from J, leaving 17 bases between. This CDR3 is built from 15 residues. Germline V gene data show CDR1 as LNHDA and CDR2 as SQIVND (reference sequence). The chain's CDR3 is CASSTPRGGVNEQFF. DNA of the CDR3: TGTGCCAGTAGTACCCCTAGGGGGGGGGTGAATGAGCAGTTCTTC.

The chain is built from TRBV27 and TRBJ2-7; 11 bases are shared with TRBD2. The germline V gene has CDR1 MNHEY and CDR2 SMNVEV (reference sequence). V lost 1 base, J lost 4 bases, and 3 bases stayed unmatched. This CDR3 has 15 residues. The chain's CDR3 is CASSLLASGRYEQYF. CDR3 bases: TGTGCCAGCAGTTTATTGGCTAGCGGGAGGTACGAGCAGTACTTC.

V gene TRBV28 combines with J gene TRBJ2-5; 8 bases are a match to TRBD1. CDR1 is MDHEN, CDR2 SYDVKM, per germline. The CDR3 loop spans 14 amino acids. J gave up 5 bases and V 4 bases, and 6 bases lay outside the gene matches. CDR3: CASSSQTGVETQYF. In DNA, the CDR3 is TGTGCCAGCAGTTCACAGACAGGGGTGGAGACCCAGTACTTC.

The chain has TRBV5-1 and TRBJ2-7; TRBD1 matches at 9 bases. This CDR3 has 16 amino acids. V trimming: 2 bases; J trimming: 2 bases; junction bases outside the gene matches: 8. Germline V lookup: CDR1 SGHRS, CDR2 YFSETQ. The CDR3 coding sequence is TGCGCCAGCAGCTTTTTCACCGGGACAGGGACCTACGAGCAGTACTTC. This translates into CASSFFTGTGTYEQYF.

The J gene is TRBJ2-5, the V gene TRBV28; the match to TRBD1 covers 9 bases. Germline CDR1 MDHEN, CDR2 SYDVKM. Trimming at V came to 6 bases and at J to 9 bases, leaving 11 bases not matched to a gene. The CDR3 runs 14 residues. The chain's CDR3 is CASSHRDRDWAQYF. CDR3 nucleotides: TGTGCCAGCAGCCACCGGGACAGGGACTGGGCCCAGTACTTC.

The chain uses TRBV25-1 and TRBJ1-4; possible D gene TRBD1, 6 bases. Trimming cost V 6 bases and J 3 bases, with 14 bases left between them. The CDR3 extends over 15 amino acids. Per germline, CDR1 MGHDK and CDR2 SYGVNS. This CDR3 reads CASSPRTDPNEKLFF. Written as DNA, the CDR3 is TGTGCCAGCAGCCCCCGGACAGACCCTAATGAAAAACTGTTTTTT.

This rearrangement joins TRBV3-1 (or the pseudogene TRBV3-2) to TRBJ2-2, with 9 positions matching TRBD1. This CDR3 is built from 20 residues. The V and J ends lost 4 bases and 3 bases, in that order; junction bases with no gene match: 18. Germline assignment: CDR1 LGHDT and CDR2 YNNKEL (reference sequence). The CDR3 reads CASSLRTGTGPLTYTGELFF. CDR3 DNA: TGTGCCAGCAGCCTAAGGACCGGGACAGGGCCCCTTACGTACACCGGGGAGCTGTTTTTT.

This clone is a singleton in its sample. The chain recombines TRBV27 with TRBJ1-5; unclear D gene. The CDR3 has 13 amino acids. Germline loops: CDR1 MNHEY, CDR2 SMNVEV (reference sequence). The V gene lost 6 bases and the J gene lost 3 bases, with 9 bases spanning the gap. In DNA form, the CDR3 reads TGTGCCAGCAGAGGGAGCTACAATCAGCCCCAGCATTTT. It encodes CASRGSYNQPQHF.

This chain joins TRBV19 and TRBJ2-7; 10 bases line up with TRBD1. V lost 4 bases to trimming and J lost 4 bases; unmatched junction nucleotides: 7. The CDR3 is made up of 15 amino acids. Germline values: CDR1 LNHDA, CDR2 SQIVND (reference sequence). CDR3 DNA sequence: TGTGCCAGTAGTAGCGACAGGGGGCCAAGATACGAGCAGTACTTC. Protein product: CASSSDRGPRYEQYF.

The CDR3 sequence: CASSLGQYTEAFF. In DNA form, the CDR3 reads TGTGCCAGCAGCTTAGGACAGTACACTGAAGCTTTCTTT. The chain is built from TRBV7-3 and TRBJ1-1; TRBD1 might be the D (6 bases). The CDR3 runs 13 residues. CDR1 and CDR2 (germline): SGHTA, FQGTGA. Trimming removed 2 bases at V and 3 bases at J, with 7 bases between. Drawing the rest from reference TRBV7-3 and TRBJ1-1, the complete variable domain is GAGVSQTPSNKVTEKGKYVELRCDPISGHTALYWYRQSLGQGPEFLIYFQGTGAADDSGLPNDRFFAVRPEGSVSTLKIQRTERGDSAVYLCASSLGQYTEAFFGQGTRLTVV.

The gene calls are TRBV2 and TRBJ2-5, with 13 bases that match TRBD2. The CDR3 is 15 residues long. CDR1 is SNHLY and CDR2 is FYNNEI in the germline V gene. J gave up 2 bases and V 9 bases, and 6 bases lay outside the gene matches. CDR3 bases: TGTGCCAGTACTAGCGGGAGGGCCCTGCAAGAGACCCAGTACTTC. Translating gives CASTSGRALQETQYF.

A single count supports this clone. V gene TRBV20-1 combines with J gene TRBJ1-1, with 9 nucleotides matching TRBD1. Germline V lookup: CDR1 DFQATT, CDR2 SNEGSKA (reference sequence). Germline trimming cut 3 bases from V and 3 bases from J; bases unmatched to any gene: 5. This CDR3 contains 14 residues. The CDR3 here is CSASTGGEDTEAFF. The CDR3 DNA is TGCAGTGCTAGTACAGGGGGCGAGGACACTGAAGCTTTCTTT.

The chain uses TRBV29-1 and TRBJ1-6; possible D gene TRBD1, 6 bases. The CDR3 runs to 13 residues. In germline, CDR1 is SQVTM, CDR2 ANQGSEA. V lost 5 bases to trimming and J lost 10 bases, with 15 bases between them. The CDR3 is CSVSSGEGSPLHF. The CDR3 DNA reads TGCAGCGTTTCGTCAGGGGAGGGCTCACCCCTCCACTTT.